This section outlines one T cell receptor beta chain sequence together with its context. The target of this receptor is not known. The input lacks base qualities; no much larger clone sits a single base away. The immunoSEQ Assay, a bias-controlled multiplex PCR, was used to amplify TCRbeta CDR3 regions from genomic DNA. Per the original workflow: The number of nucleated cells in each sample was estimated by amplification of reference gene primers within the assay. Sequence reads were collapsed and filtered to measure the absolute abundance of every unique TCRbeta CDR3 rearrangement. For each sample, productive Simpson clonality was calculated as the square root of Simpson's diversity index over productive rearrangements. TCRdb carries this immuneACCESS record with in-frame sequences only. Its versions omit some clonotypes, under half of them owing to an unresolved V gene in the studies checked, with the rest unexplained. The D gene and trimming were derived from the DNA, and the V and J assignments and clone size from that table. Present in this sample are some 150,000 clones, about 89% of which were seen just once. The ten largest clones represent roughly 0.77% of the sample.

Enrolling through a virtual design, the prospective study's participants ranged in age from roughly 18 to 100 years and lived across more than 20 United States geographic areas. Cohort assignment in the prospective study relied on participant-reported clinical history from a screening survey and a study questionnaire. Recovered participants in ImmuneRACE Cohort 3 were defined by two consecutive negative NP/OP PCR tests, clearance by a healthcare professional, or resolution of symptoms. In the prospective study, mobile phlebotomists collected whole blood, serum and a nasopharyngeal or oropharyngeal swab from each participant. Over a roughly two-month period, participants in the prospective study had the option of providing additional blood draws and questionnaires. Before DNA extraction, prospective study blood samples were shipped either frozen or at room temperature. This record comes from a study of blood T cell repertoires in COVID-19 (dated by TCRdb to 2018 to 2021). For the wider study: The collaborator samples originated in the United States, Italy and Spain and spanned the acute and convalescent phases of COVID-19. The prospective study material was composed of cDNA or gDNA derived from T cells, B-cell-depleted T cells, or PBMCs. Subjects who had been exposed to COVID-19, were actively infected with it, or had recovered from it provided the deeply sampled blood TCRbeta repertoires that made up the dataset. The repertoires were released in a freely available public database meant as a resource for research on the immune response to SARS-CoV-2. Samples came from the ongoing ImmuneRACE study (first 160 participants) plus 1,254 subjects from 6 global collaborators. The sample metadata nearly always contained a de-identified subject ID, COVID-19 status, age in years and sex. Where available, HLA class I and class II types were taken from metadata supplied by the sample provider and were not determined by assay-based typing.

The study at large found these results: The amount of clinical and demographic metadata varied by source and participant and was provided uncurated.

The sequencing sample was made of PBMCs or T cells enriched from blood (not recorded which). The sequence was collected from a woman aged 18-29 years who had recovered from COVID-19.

At the DNA level, the sequence is TGTGCCAGCTCAGCCTACTGGGACTCCACAGATACGCAGTATTTT. It translates to CASSAYWDSTDTQYF. Recombination joined TRBV18 with TRBJ2-3, with a weak D call of TRBD2 (6 bases match). The V and J ends are trimmed by 5 bases and 2 bases, leaving 14 bases between them. CDR1 KGHSH and CDR2 LQKENI were looked up in the germline V gene. Taken from cysteine to phenylalanine, the CDR3 has 15 residues. The read is trimmed to its CDR3 DNA, 45 bases read in frame from base 1.